Listed below are T cell receptor beta chains from one sample, sequenced in a study of beta chain features in type 1 diabetes. TCRdb's copy holds only in-frame clones and misses some; the assay was immunoSEQ multiplex PCR. The data contain hundreds of thousands of clones, approximately 10% of them seen just once; the ten biggest clones take up about 0.015%. The sequencing input was naive CD4+ T cells from blood. The receptors were gathered from a woman aged 30 to 39 in good health. Each CDR3 is given with its conserved first and last residue. D genes are given only for firm matches. The size of a clone is reported for some rows only, either as once, few or many, or as a class for expanded clones.

cdr3_aa	cdr3_nt	d_call	v_call	clone_size	j_call
CASSPQGTGGPYEQYF	TGTGCCAGCTCACCACAAGGGACAGGGGGCCCCTACGAGCAGTACTTC	TRBD1	TRBV18	.	TRBJ2-7
CASSRQGLAGHEQYF	TGTGCCAGCAGCCGTCAAGGACTAGCGGGTCACGAGCAGTACTTC	TRBD2	TRBV7-2	.	TRBJ2-7
CASRPGLAGVDTQYF	TGTGCCAGCAGACCGGGACTAGCGGGAGTAGATACGCAGTATTTT	TRBD2	TRBV28	few	TRBJ2-3
CASSLDLYEQYF	TGCGCCAGCAGCTTGGATCTCTACGAGCAGTACTTC	.	TRBV5-1	few	TRBJ2-7
CAWLPRDSSGNTIYF	TGTGCCTGGTTACCCCGGGACAGCTCTGGAAACACCATATATTTT	TRBD1	TRBV30	.	TRBJ1-3
CASIRVGTYEQYF	TGTGCCAGCATCCGGGTGGGTACCTACGAGCAGTACTTC	.	TRBV6-1	few	TRBJ2-7
CAWSAGGPSETQYF	TGTGCCTGGAGTGCGGGAGGGCCGTCAGAGACCCAGTACTTC	TRBD2	TRBV30	.	TRBJ2-5
CASSLTGTNNEQFF	TGTGCCAGCAGCTTAACCGGGACTAACAATGAGCAGTTCTTC	TRBD2	TRBV7-3	few	TRBJ2-1
CAWRGQYNEQFF	TGTGCCTGGAGGGGGCAATACAATGAGCAGTTCTTC	.	TRBV30	.	TRBJ2-1
CAWRGQGLAFF	TGTGCCTGGAGGGGACAGGGGTTAGCTTTCTTT	TRBD1	TRBV30	.	TRBJ1-1
CAWSKTGKDEQYF	TGTGCCTGGAGTAAGACAGGGAAGGACGAGCAGTACTTC	TRBD1	TRBV30	.	TRBJ2-7
CASKKRQRRTYNEQFF	TGTGCCAGCAAAAAGCGCCAGCGGAGGACCTACAATGAGCAGTTCTTC	.	TRBV21-1	.	TRBJ2-1
CASSQNPSPGGQYF	TGTGCCAGCAGCCAAAACCCATCACCAGGGGGACAGTACTTC	TRBD1	TRBV14	few	TRBJ2-7
CASSEDNTSNQPQHF	TGTGCCAGCAGTGAAGATAACACTAGCAATCAGCCCCAGCATTTT	.	TRBV2	.	TRBJ1-5
CSAAGTSGANYYEQYF	TGCAGCGCCGCCGGGACTAGCGGGGCCAACTACTACGAGCAGTACTTC	TRBD2	TRBV29-1	.	TRBJ2-7
CASSSRGRGAGYGYTF	TGTGCCAGCAGCTCCAGAGGGAGGGGAGCGGGGTATGGCTACACCTTC	.	TRBV5-4	few	TRBJ1-2
CASSPPPQGAHEQFF	TGTGCCAGCAGCCCGCCCCCCCAGGGGGCCCATGAGCAGTTCTTC	TRBD1	TRBV5-4	.	TRBJ2-1
CSVASGTFF	.	.	TRBV20-1	.	TRBJ1-1
CASSLVLAGGTNEQFF	TGCGCCAGCAGCCTAGTACTAGCGGGAGGGACCAATGAGCAGTTCTTC	TRBD2	TRBV5-1	few	TRBJ2-1
CASSENGVKETQYF	TGTGCCAGCAGTGAGAACGGAGTAAAAGAGACCCAGTACTTC	.	TRBV6-6	few	TRBJ2-5
CASSSLAGGNEQFF	TGTGCCAGCAGCTCATTAGCGGGAGGAAATGAGCAGTTCTTC	TRBD2	TRBV7-2	.	TRBJ2-1
CASSFGWDRYNEQFF	TGTGCCAGCAGTTTCGGGTGGGACAGATACAATGAGCAGTTCTTC	TRBD1	TRBV28	few	TRBJ2-1